The entry below gives a single TCR beta chain sequence along with its context. The data stem from a study of blood T cell repertoires in COVID-19. As for the study in general: The cDNA or gDNA used as material had been derived from T cells, B-cell-depleted T cells, or PBMCs.

J gave up 7 bases and V 6 bases, and 8 bases lay outside the gene matches. CDR1 MRHNA and CDR2 SNTAGT come from the germline V gene. The CDR3 loop spans 14 amino acids. Authors' processing steps: Reference gene primer amplification gave nucleated cell count estimates. Profiling relied on immunoSEQ multiplex PCR, and the TCRdb table lists in-frame clones only, not all of them. V and J calls and clone size come straight from that table; D and trimming were deduced from the DNA. The profile shows around 70,000 clones, about nine tenths of them singletons. The gene calls are TRBV6-4 and TRBJ2-1, with 8 positions matching TRBD1. The sequence was obtained from a middle-aged man with active COVID-19. The sequencing input was peripheral blood. The CDR3: CASSRDRGANEQFF. The CDR3 DNA sequence: TGTGCCAGCAGCCGCGACAGGGGCGCAAATGAGCAGTTCTTC.